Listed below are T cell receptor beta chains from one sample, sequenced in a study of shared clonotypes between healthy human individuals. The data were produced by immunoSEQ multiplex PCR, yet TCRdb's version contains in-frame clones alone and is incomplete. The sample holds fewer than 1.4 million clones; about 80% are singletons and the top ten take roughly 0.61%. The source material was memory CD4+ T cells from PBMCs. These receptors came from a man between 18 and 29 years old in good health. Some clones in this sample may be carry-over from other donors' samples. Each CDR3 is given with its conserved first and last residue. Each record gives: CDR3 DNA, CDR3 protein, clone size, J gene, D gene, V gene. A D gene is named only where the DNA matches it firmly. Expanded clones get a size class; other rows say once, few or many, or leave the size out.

TGTGCCAGCAGTTCCCCTCCAGCGAGCTCCTACGAGCAGTACTTC | CASSSPPASSYEQYF | many | TRBJ2-7 | - | TRBV28
TGTGCCAGCAGCCATGGTGGGACAGGGGGCAATGAGCAGTTCTTC | CASSHGGTGGNEQFF | - | TRBJ2-1 | TRBD1 | TRBV28
TGTGCCAGCAGCCAAGCCCAAACAGGGTCCCCCCAGCATTTT | CASSQAQTGSPQHF | once | TRBJ1-5 | - | TRBV4-2
TGTGCCAGCTCACCGGGACTAGGGGCAGAGACCCAGTACTTC | CASSPGLGAETQYF | - | TRBJ2-5 | TRBD2 | TRBV18
TGTGCCAGCAGCCCCATAACCTACGAGCAGTACTTC | CASSPITYEQYF | few | TRBJ2-7 | - | TRBV11-1
TGTGCCAGCAGCCAAGGGGACAGGGGGGGTCACAACTATGGCTACACCTTC | CASSQGDRGGHNYGYTF | - | TRBJ1-2 | TRBD1 | TRBV4-2
TGCAGCGTTGACCGGGAGGGGGGGAATGAGCAGTTCTTC | CSVDREGGNEQFF | - | TRBJ2-1 | TRBD2 | TRBV29-1
TGCAGTGCTAGTCACGGCTACGAGCAGTACTTC | CSASHGYEQYF | - | TRBJ2-7 | - | TRBV20-1
TGTGCCAGCAGCTCCTCCAAAGGGGGCGATCAAGAGACCCAGTACTTC | CASSSSKGGDQETQYF | - | TRBJ2-5 | TRBD1 | TRBV28
TGTGCCAGTAGTATTAAGGTTGACACCGGGGAGCTGTTTTTT | CASSIKVDTGELFF | - | TRBJ2-2 | - | TRBV19
TGCGCCAGCAGCCTTCTTGGATTGGGGGACACTGAAGCTTTCTTT | CASSLLGLGDTEAFF | - | TRBJ1-1 | - | TRBV5-1
TGTGCCAGTAGTATGGGCTTTGGGACAGGGGGCGGCGCCGGGGAGCTGTTTTTT | CASSMGFGTGGGAGELFF | - | TRBJ2-2 | TRBD1 | TRBV19
TGCGCCAGCAGCCCCTCCAGACCCGGGGACACTGAAGCTTTCTTT | CASSPSRPGDTEAFF | - | TRBJ1-1 | - | TRBV5-1
TGTGCCAGCTTTAGGGGTTACTCCTACGAGCAGTACTTC | CASFRGYSYEQYF | - | TRBJ2-7 | - | TRBV6-1
TGTGCCAGCAGAGCACTAGCGGGAGCATACGAGCAGTACTTC | CASRALAGAYEQYF | - | TRBJ2-7 | TRBD2 | TRBV11-2
TGTGCCAGCAGCTCGCAGGGTAACACTGAAGCTTTCTTT | CASSSQGNTEAFF | - | TRBJ1-1 | - | TRBV7-3
TGTGCCAGCAGTTCGATAGGGATCGAAAAACTGTTTTTT | CASSSIGIEKLFF | - | TRBJ1-4 | - | TRBV28
TGTGCCAGCTCACCACGGCTAGCGGGCCACAATGAGCAGTTCTTC | CASSPRLAGHNEQFF | - | TRBJ2-1 | TRBD2 | TRBV18
TGTGCCAGCTCACCAGTTGAGAGAAATGAAAAACTGTTTTTT | CASSPVERNEKLFF | few | TRBJ1-4 | - | TRBV18
TGTGCCAGCACATCGCTAGCGGGCGCAACCTACGAGCAGTACTTC | CASTSLAGATYEQYF | - | TRBJ2-7 | TRBD2 | TRBV28
TGTGCCAGCAGTTACTACGGGGGCACAGATACGCAGTATTTT | CASSYYGGTDTQYF | - | TRBJ2-3 | - | TRBV6-6
TGTGCCAGCAGCTTTTCCATAGAAACTAATGAAAAACTGTTTTTT | CASSFSIETNEKLFF | once | TRBJ1-4 | - | TRBV9
TGTGCCAGCAGCTTGGCCGGACGGCCGTCTAACTATGGCTACACCTTC | CASSLAGRPSNYGYTF | - | TRBJ1-2 | - | TRBV5-4
TGCGCCAGCAGTGCCGGGACAGGGGACGTTGGCAATCAGCCCCAGCATTTT | CASSAGTGDVGNQPQHF | - | TRBJ1-5 | TRBD1 | TRBV10-1
TGCGCCAGCAGCTCTGGACTAGCGGATTACAATGAGCAGTTCTTC | CASSSGLADYNEQFF | - | TRBJ2-1 | TRBD2 | TRBV5-1
TGTGCCAGCAGTGAATATATCCGGACAGGGGGCGCAGATACGCAGTATTTT | CASSEYIRTGGADTQYF | - | TRBJ2-3 | TRBD1 | TRBV25-1
TGTGCCAGCAATAGGGGCCGGACTAGCGGAGACAATGAGCAGTTCTTC | CASNRGRTSGDNEQFF | - | TRBJ2-1 | TRBD2 | TRBV6-6
TGCGCCAGCAGCCCCCGGACGGGATCCTCCGGGGCTTTCTTT | CASSPRTGSSGAFF | once | TRBJ1-1 | - | TRBV5-1
TGTGCCAGCGGGACCTACGAGCAGTACTTC | CASGTYEQYF | - | TRBJ2-7 | - | TRBV2
TGTGCCAGCAGCCCCGACCAGAACACAGATACGCAGTATTTT | CASSPDQNTDTQYF | - | TRBJ2-3 | - | TRBV14
TGTGCCAGCTCACCACCAGGGAGAACCGGGGAGCTGTTTTTT | CASSPPGRTGELFF | - | TRBJ2-2 | - | TRBV18
TGTGCCAGCAGCCAAGATTTCAACTCGGGTCGGGGAAACACCATATATTTT | CASSQDFNSGRGNTIYF | few | TRBJ1-3 | - | TRBV14
TGTGCCAGCTCACCCCCCGCGGGTGAGCAGTTCTTC | CASSPPAGEQFF | - | TRBJ2-1 | - | TRBV18
TGTGCCAGCAGCTTATATGGCACCCGCAATCAGCCCCAGCATTTT | CASSLYGTRNQPQHF | few | TRBJ1-5 | - | TRBV7-2
TGTGCCTGGAGGGAAACTGAAGCTTTCTTT | CAWRETEAFF | - | TRBJ1-1 | - | TRBV30